The clone carrying this TCR beta chain was seen at least ten times. Its antigen remains unidentified. The data originate from a study of T cell repertoires in cytomegalovirus infection. About the study: CMV epitopes, recently identified HLA-C-restricted and well-studied HLA-B-restricted, were used. A matching HLA type, together with CMV infection, was signaled by public TCR beta signatures. Overall study results and limits: Cumulative public TCR beta family frequency identified CMV carriers with the relevant HLA. HLA-C-restricted CMV clonotypes gave the most frequent clonotype in two of eight donors.

TCRdb passed the reads through MiXCR, listing each CDR3 protein once. The repertoire holds some 350,000 distinct CDR3 sequences, roughly 36% seen once, with roughly 13% in the top ten. Deletions cut 8 bases from V and 1 base from J, with 6 bases between. The germline CDR1 and CDR2 sequences are SGHTA and FQGNSA. This CDR3 has 11 amino acids. The starting material was cultured PBMCs, obtained from culture after CMV antigen stimulation. V gene TRBV7-2 combines with J gene TRBJ2-7; D remains unclear. This clonotype was obtained from a human donor in good health (CMV status not recorded). Some clones in this sample may be carry-over from other donors' samples. In nucleotides, the CDR3 is TGTGCCAGCGGGCAGTCCTACGAGCAGTACTTC. The encoded protein is CASGQSYEQYF.